This T cell receptor (beta chain) emerged from a study of human T cells and chemical hapten exposure. Time point of the sample: pre-sensitization, week 0. The treatment here: therapeutic diphenylcyclopropenone sensitization with weekly scalp DPC. This clonotype was recorded at least ten times. Its specificity is unknown. The CDR3 spans 15 residues. Germline loops: CDR1 MNHEY, CDR2 SMNVEV (reference sequence). With 5 bases removed from V and 4 bases from J, the gap between germline ends came to 16 bases. TCRdb re-analysed the RACE reads in MiXCR, keeping a single row per CDR3 protein. Among about 350,000 distinct CDR3 sequences, around 5.5% were seen once, and the ten largest hold over 7%. Findings of the study overall: Expanded TCRs created a significantly greater count of big CDR3 similarity clusters than controls did. The count of PT1 expanded TCRs correlated positively with patch test score.

The J gene is TRBJ2-3, the V gene TRBV27, with D tentatively TRBD2 (7 bases). This material consisted of whole blood, taken in connection with sensitization to the hapten diphenylcyclopropenone (DPC). This TCR derives from a woman aged 18 to 35 with alopecia areata. Some clones in this sample may be carry-over from other donors' samples. The CDR3 DNA follows: TGTGCCAGCAGTCCGTTCGGGGGGCCGGCAGATACGCAGTATTTT. Its translation: CASSPFGGPADTQYF.